The clone carrying this T cell receptor beta chain was counted at least ten times. What it recognizes is unknown. The data are from a study of T cells after yellow fever vaccination. The wider study: Fractions low in cell number were prepared with SMART-Seq v4 Ultra Low Input.

Production of TCR cDNA was by 5'RACE template switching, which also added a universal primer site and UMIs. MiXCR, applied by TCRdb to the 5' RACE reads, yields one record per CDR3 protein. The sample includes under 400,000 distinct CDR3 sequences, 9.5% to 15% of them seen just once. Study-level results: The study found a weaker secondary response that peaked faster, day 5 versus 15. Subsequent to the booster, the majority of primary-vaccination clones reappeared (roughly 97% CD4, approximately 90% CD8).

This CDR3 contains 16 residues. Trimming removed 4 bases at V and 0 bases at J, with 14 bases between. Germline CDR1 and CDR2: SGHKS and YYEKEE (reference sequence). This specimen was CD4+ T cells sorted from PBMCs, taken 15 days after the yellow fever booster vaccination. The chain recombines TRBV5-5 with TRBJ2-4, with a weak D call TRBD1 (5 bases). This clonotype was sampled from a man between 18 and 35 years old who received the YFV17D yellow fever vaccine. CDR3 amino acids: CASSPRVLLAKNIQYF. The CDR3 DNA is TGTGCCAGCAGCCCCAGGGTCTTACTAGCCAAAAACATTCAGTACTTC.